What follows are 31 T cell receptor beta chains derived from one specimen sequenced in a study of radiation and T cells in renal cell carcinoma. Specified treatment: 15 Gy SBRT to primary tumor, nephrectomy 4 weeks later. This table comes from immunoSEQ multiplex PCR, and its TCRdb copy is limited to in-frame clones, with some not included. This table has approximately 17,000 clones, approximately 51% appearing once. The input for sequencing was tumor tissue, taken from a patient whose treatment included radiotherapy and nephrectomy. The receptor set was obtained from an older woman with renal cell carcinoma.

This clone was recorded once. CDR3 in amino acids: CAITGQLNTEAFF. The CDR3 nucleotides read TGTGCCATCACCGGACAGTTGAACACTGAAGCTTTCTTT. The chain uses TRBV10-3 and TRBJ1-1; possible D gene TRBD1, 6 bases. Deletions cut 7 bases from V and 0 bases from J, with 9 bases between. Germline V lookup: CDR1 ENHRY, CDR2 SYGVKD. The CDR3 covers 13 residues.

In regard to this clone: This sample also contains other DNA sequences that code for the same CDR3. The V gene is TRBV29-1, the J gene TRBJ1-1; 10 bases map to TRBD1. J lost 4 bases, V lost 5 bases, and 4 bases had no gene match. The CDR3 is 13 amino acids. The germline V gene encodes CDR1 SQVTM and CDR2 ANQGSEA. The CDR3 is CSVTRTGGTEAFF. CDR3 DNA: TGCAGCGTTACTCGGACAGGGGGCACTGAAGCTTTCTTT.

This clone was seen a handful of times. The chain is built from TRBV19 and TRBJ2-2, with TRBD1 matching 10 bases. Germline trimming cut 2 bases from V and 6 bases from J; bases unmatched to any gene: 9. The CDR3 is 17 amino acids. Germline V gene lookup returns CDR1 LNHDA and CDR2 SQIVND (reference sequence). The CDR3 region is CASSIQSPGQGAGELFF. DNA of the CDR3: TGTGCCAGTAGTATACAGAGCCCTGGACAGGGGGCCGGGGAGCTGTTTTTT.

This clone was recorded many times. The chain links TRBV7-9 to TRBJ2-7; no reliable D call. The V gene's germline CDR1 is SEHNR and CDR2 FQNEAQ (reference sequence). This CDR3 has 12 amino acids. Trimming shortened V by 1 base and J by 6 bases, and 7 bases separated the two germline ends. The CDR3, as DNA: TGTGCCAGCAGCTTAGGGCCGGCCGAGCAGTACTTC. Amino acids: CASSLGPAEQYF.

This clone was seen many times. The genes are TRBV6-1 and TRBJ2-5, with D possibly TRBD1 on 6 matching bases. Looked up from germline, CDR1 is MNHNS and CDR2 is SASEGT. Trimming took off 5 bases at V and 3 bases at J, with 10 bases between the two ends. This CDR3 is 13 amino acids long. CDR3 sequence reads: CASSRGHEETQYF. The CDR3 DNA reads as TGTGCCAGCAGTCGGGGACACGAAGAGACCCAGTACTTC.

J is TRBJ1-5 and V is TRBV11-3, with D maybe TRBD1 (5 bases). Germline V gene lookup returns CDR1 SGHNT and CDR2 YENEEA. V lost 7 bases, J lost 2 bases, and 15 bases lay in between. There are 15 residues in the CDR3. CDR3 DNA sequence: TGTGCCAGCATCAAGCGGGGGGATGGCAATCAGCCCCAGCATTTT. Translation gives CASIKRGDGNQPQHF.

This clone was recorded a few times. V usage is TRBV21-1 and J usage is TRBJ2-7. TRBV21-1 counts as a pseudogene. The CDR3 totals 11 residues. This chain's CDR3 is CATGRPYEQYF. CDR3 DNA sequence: TGTGCCACCGGCCGCCCCTACGAGCAGTACTTC.

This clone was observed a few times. The CDR3 sequence: CATSREGQAFDGYTF. Here the CDR3 DNA reads TGTGCCACCAGCAGGGAGGGACAGGCCTTCGATGGCTACACCTTC. V gene TRBV15 combines with J gene TRBJ1-2; TRBD1 aligns across 8 bases. Germline CDR1 is LNHNV and CDR2 is YYDKDF (reference sequence). V shed 3 bases, J shed 6 bases, and the junction held 9 bases outside the gene matches. This CDR3 region has 15 residues.

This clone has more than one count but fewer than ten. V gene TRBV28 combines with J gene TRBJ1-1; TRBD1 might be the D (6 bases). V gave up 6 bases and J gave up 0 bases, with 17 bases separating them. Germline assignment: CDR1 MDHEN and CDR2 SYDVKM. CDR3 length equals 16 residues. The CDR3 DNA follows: TGTGCCAGCAGGACCCTGGACAGTTATATGAACACTGAAGCTTTCTTT. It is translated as CASRTLDSYMNTEAFF.

CDR3 nucleotide sequence: TGTGCCAGCAGCCCCGGGAACAGGGGGTACGAGCAGTACTTC. Translating gives CASSPGNRGYEQYF. The chain employs TRBV7-2 and TRBJ2-7; 8 bases are a match to TRBD1. V lost 5 bases to trimming and J lost 4 bases; unmatched junction nucleotides: 7. The germline V gene has CDR1 SGHTA and CDR2 FQGNSA. The CDR3 length is 14 residues.

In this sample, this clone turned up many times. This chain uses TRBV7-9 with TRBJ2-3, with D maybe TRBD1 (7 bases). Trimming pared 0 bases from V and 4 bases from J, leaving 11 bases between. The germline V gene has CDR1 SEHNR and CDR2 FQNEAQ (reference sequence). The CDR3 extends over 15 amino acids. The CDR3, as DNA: TGTGCCAGCAGCTTAGCTGGAGGGGGCGCAGATACGCAGTATTTT. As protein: CASSLAGGGADTQYF.

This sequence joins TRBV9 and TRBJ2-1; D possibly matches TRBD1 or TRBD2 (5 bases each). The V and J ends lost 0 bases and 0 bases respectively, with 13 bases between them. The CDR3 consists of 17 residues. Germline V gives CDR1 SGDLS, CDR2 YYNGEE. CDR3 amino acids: CASSVVGGPSSYNEQFF. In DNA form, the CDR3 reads TGTGCCAGCAGCGTAGTTGGGGGTCCGAGCTCCTACAATGAGCAGTTCTTC.

CDR3 DNA sequence: TGTGCCAGCAGACCTCCCGGGACAGGGAGCGATGAGCAGTTCTTC. Translating gives CASRPPGTGSDEQFF. The gene calls are TRBV2 and TRBJ2-1; 9 bases match TRBD1. The CDR3 length is 15 residues. With 6 bases clipped from V and 8 bases from J, the junction kept 11 bases outside the gene matches. CDR1 is SNHLY and CDR2 is FYNNEI in the germline V gene.

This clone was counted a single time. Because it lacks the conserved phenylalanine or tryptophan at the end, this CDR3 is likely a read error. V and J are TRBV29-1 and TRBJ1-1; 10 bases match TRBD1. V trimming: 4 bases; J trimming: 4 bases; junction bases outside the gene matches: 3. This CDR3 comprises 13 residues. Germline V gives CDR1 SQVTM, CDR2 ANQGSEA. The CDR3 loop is CSVGTGGGTEAFL. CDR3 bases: TGCAGCGTTGGGACAGGGGGAGGCACTGAAGCTTTCCTT.

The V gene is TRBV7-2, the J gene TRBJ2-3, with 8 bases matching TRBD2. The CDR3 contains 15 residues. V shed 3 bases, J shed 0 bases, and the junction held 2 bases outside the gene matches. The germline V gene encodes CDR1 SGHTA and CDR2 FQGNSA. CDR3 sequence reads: CASSFAGGSTDTQYF. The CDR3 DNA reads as TGTGCCAGCAGCTTCGCGGGAGGCAGCACAGATACGCAGTATTTT.

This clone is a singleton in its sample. CDR3 bases: TGTGCCAGCAGCTTCGGTGCGGGCTCGAACACCGGGGAGCTGTTTTTT. As protein: CASSFGAGSNTGELFF. This chain uses TRBV11-3 with TRBJ2-2; tentative D call: TRBD2 (5 bases). CDR1 and CDR2 (germline): SGHNT, YENEEA. V was pared by 3 bases and J by 0 bases, with 11 bases between. The CDR3 is 16 amino acids.

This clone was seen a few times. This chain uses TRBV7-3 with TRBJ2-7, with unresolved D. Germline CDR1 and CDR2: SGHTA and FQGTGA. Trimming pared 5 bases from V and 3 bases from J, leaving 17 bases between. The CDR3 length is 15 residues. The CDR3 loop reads CASSPGPGEGYEQYF. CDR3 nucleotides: TGTGCCAGCAGCCCCGGACCTGGCGAAGGCTACGAGCAGTACTTC.

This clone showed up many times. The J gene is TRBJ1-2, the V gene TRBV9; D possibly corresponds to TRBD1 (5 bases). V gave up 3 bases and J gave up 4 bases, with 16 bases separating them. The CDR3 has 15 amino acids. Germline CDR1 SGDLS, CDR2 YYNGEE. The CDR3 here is CASSASGGNSYGYTF. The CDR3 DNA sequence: TGTGCCAGCAGCGCCAGCGGGGGGAATAGCTATGGCTACACCTTC.

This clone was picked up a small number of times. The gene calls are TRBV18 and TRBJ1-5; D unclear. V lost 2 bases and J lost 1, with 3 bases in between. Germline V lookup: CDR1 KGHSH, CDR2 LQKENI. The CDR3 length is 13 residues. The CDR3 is CASSPDSNQPQHF. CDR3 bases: TGTGCCAGCTCACCAGACAGCAATCAGCCCCAGCATTTT.

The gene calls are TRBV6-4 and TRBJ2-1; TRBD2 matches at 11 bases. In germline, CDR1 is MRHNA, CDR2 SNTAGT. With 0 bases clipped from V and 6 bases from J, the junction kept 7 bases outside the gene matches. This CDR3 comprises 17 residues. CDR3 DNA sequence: TGTGCCAGCAGTGACTCCCATAGCGGGAGGGAGAGCAATGAGCAGTTCTTC. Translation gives CASSDSHSGRESNEQFF.

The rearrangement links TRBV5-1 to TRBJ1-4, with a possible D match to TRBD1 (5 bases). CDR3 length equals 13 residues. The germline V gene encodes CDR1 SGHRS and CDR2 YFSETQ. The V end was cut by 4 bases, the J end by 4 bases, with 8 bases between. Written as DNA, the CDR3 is TGCGCCAGCAGCCGGGGGATTAATGAAAAACTGTTTTTT. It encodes CASSRGINEKLFF.

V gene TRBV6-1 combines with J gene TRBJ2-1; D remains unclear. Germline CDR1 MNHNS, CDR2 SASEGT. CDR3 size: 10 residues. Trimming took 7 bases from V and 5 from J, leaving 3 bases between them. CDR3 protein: CASKNNEQFF. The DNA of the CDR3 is TGTGCCAGCAAAAACAATGAGCAGTTCTTC.

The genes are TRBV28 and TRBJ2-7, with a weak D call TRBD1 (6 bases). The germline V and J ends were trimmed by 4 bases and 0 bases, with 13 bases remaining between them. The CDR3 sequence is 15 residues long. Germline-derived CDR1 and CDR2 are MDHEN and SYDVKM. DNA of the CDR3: TGTGCCAGCAGTTCGACAGGTGCCTTCTCCTACGAGCAGTACTTC. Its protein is CASSSTGAFSYEQYF.

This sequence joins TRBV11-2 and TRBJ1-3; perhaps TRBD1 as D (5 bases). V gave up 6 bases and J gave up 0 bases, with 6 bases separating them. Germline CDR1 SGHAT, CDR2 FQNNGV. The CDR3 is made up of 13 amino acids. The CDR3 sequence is CASRDSSGNTIYF. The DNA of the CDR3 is TGTGCCAGCAGAGACAGCTCTGGAAACACCATATATTTT.

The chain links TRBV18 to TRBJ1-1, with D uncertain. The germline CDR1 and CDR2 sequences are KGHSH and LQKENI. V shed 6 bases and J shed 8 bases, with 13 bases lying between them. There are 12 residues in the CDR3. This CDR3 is CASSPKEGEAFF. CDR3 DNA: TGTGCCAGCTCCCCAAAAGAGGGAGAAGCTTTCTTT. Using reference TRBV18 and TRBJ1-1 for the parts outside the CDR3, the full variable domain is NAGVMQNPRHLVRRRGQEARLRCSPMKGHSHVYWYRQLPEEGLKFMVYLQKENIIDESGMPKERFSAEFPKEGPSILRIQQVVRGDSAAYFCASSPKEGEAFFGQGTRLTVV.

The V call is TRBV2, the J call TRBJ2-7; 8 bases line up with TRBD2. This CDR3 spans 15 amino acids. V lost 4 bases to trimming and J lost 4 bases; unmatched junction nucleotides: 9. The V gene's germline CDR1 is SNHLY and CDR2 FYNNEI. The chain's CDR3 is CASSGGAGEAYEQYF. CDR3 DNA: TGTGCCAGCAGTGGGGGAGCGGGAGAGGCTTACGAGCAGTACTTC.

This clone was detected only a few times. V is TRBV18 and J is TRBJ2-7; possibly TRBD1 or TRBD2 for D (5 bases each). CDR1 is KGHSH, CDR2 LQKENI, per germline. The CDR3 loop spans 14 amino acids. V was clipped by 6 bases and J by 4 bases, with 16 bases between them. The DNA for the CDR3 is TGTGCCAGCTCGCTGTCCCGGGACGTGTACGAGCAGTACTTC. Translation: CASSLSRDVYEQYF.

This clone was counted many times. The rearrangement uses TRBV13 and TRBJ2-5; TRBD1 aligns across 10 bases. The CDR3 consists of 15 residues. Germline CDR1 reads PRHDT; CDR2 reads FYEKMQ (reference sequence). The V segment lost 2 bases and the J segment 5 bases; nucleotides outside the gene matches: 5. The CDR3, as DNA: TGTGCCAGCAGCTTACGGACAGGGGGACTGGAGACCCAGTACTTC. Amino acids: CASSLRTGGLETQYF.

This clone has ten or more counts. CDR3 amino acids: CASSRSGVRYEQYF. CDR3 DNA sequence: TGTGCCAGCAGCCGATCAGGGGTACGGTACGAGCAGTACTTC. The chain links TRBV28 to TRBJ2-7; D perhaps matches TRBD1 (6 bases). Germline CDR1 MDHEN, CDR2 SYDVKM. V was trimmed by 6 bases and J by 4 bases, leaving 16 bases between them. The CDR3 spans 14 residues.

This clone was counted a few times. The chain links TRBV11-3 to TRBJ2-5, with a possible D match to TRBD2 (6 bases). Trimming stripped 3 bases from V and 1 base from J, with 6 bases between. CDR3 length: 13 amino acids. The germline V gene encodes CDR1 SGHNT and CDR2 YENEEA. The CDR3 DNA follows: TGTGCCAGCAGCTTGGGGGGCCAAGAGACCCAGTACTTC. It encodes CASSLGGQETQYF.

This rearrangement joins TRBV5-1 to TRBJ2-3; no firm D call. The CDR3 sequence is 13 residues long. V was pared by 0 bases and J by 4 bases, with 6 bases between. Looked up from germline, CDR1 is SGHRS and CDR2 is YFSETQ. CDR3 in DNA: TGCGCCAGCAGCTTGGTCCCCCCAGATACGCAGTATTTT. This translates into CASSLVPPDTQYF.